The T cell receptor beta chain described here comes from a study of blood T cell repertoires in COVID-19. Study-level information: The United States, Italy and Spain supplied acute and convalescent COVID-19 samples. The analysed material was cDNA or gDNA that came from T cells, B-cell-depleted T cells, or PBMCs.

How the authors handled the data: Quantification of nucleated cells was approximated via reference gene primer amplification. Assay: immunoSEQ multiplex PCR; the TCRdb copy retains only in-frame clones and omits some. From that table come the V and J calls and clone size; the DNA was used to work out D and trimming. The sample records roughly 140,000 clones, 85% to 90% being singletons. The source material was peripheral blood. This TCR came from a human donor in a cohort sampled during active COVID-19.

CDR3 protein: CASSQEGAGANVLTF. The CDR3 DNA is TGCGCCAGCAGCCAAGAGGGGGCCGGGGCCAACGTCCTGACTTTC. This chain joins TRBV4-3 and TRBJ2-6; weak D call: TRBD1 (6 bases). Germline V gene lookup returns CDR1 LGHNA and CDR2 YSLEER. Deletions cut 0 bases from V and 4 bases from J, with 7 bases between. The CDR3 consists of 15 residues.